A selection of T cell receptor beta chains follows, all from one sample in a study of tumor and adjacent non-tumor tissue in lung cancer. TCRdb re-analysed the multiplex PCR reads in MiXCR, keeping a single row per CDR3 protein. This sample has 200,000 to 250,000 distinct CDR3 sequences; 60% to 75% occur once, and the top ten carry about 25%. Material for sequencing was lung tumor tissue. These receptors all stem from a man in his sixties with non-small cell lung cancer. The CDR3 runs from the conserved cysteine through the conserved F or W. The order of the fields is D gene, V gene, CDR3 length, J gene, clone size, CDR3 protein, CDR3 DNA. The D gene is left open where the match is weak. Rows give clone size only sometimes, using once, few, many, or a class for an expanded clone.

>TRBD1|TRBV4-1|15|TRBJ1-4|NA
CVSSVTGTGIQKLFF
TGCGTCAGCAGCGTAACCGGGACAGGGATCCAAAAACTGTTTTTT
>NA|TRBV20-1|14|TRBJ2-7|once
CIASRRDKGYEQYF
TGCATTGCTAGTCGCCGGGACAAGGGGTACGAGCAGTATTTC
>NA|TRBV6-5|14|TRBJ1-1|NA
CASSLRGGGSEAFF
TGTGCCAGCAGCCTACGAGGAGGGGGATCTGAAGCTTTCTTT
>NA|TRBV6-1|13|TRBJ2-3|NA
CAGMRRTTDTQYF
TGTGCCGGCATGAGGAGAACCACAGATACGCAGTATTTT
>TRBD2|TRBV4-2|15|TRBJ2-3|many
CASRSGLAATDTQYF
TGTGCCAGCAGGTCCGGACTAGCGGCCACAGATACGCAGTATTTT
>NA|TRBV20-1|14|TRBJ2-5|many
CSARDKGIRETQYF
TGCAGTGCTAGAGATAAGGGCATAAGGGAGACCCAGTACTTC
>NA|TRBV11-1|13|TRBJ2-1|once
CASEEGVGIEHFF
TGTGCCAGCGAAGAGGGAGTGGGGATTGAGCATTTCTTC
>NA|TRBV4-1|16|TRBJ2-2|NA
CASSQVHGANTGELFF
TGCGCTAGCAGCCAAGTTCATGGGGCGAACACCGGGGAGCTCTTTTTT
>NA|TRBV11-3|13|TRBJ2-3|NA
CVSSPPGHLSQYF
TGTGTCAGCAGCCCCCCGGGACACCTTTCGCAGTATTTT
>NA|TRBV5-4|12|TRBJ2-1|NA
CASSRRDNRQFF
TGTGCCAGCAGCCGACGGGACAATCGGCAGTTCTTC
>NA|TRBV12-3/TRBV12-4|14|TRBJ1-6|many
CASSPQGTPYPLHF
TGTGCCAGCAGTCCACAGGGAACCCCCTATCCCCTCCACTTT
>NA|TRBV20-1|15|TRBJ2-1|many
CSAREGLSSYNEQFF
TGCAGTGCTAGAGAGGGACTGAGCTCCTACAATGAGCAGTTCTTC
>NA|TRBV11-2|14|TRBJ2-5|NA
CVSSLLEGRETQYF
TGTGTCAGCAGCTTACTTGAGGGCCGGGAGACCCAGTACTTC
>NA|TRBV11-1|12|TRBJ2-1|NA
CASNRLVNEHFF
TGTGCCAGCAACAGACTAGTTAATGAGCATTTCTTC
>NA|TRBV5-4|14|TRBJ2-1|NA
CASSLGGSYNEQLF
TGTGCCAGCAGCTTGGGAGGGTCCTACAATGAGCAGTTATTC
>NA|TRBV4-1|15|TRBJ1-4|NA
CASSQVSTPDEELFF
TGCGCCAGCAGCCAAGTGAGCACCCCGGATGAAGAACTGTTTTTT
>NA|TRBV14|16|TRBJ1-4|NA
CASSQDRTVRDEKLFF
TGTGCCAGCAGCCAAGATCGGACAGTTAGGGATGAAAAACTGTTTTTT
>TRBD1|TRBV12-3/TRBV12-4|15|TRBJ1-5|NA
CASSFGTGGNQRQHF
TGTGCCAGCAGTTTCGGGACAGGGGGAAATCAGCGCCAGCATTTT
>TRBD2|TRBV6-2/TRBV6-3|14|TRBJ2-7|few
CASSSRGGRGEQYF
TGTGCCAGCAGTTCCCGCGGCGGGAGAGGGGAGCAGTACTTC
>NA|TRBV12-3/TRBV12-4|12|TRBJ2-7|NA
CASSSGSYEHYF
TGTGCCAGCAGTTCGGGATCCTACGAGCACTACTTC
>NA|TRBV12-3/TRBV12-4|13|TRBJ1-1|many
CASSPRRDTEAFF
TGTGCCAGCAGCCCTCGGCGCGACACTGAAGCTTTCTTT
>TRBD1|TRBV20-1|14|TRBJ1-1|NA
CSARETGKNNEAFF
TGCAGTGCTAGAGAGACAGGGAAGAACAATGAAGCTTTCTTT
>TRBD2|TRBV19|15|TRBJ2-1|NA
CASSIVAGVDNEQFF
TGTGCCAGTAGTATAGTAGCGGGGGTTGACAATGAGCAGTTCTTC
>TRBD1|TRBV6-6|15|TRBJ1-3|NA
CTNSTKGASGNTIYF
TGTACCAACAGTACAAAGGGGGCGTCTGGAAACACCATATATTTT
>NA|TRBV4-3|16|TRBJ1-1|NA
CASNQVQRSRSTEAFF
TGTGCCAGCAACCAAGTTCAGAGGTCTAGGAGCACTGAAGCTTTCTTT
>NA|TRBV24-1|14|TRBJ2-2|few
CATSGRLNTGELFF
TGTGCCACCAGTGGGCGACTGAACACCGGGGAGCTGTTTTTT
>NA|TRBV20-1|13|TRBJ2-1|many
CSATGDLNNEQFF
TGCAGTGCAACAGGGGACTTGAACAATGAGCAGTTCTTC
>NA|TRBV20-1|13|TRBJ1-1|NA
CSAAWHGYTQAFF
TGCAGTGCCGCTTGGCATGGCTACACTCAAGCTTTCTTT
>TRBD2|TRBV5-6|18|TRBJ2-1|NA
CASSWRTSGRASYNEQFF
TGTGCCAGCAGCTGGCGGACTAGCGGGAGGGCCTCCTACAATGAGCAGTTCTTC
>NA|TRBV11-2|15|TRBJ2-7|once
CASNPRRQTSYEQYF
TGTGCCAGCAATCCCCGGCGCCAGACCTCCTACGAGCAGTACTTC
>NA|TRBV13|15|TRBJ2-5|once
CASSSRGTAEQTQYF
TGTGCCAGCAGCAGCCGCGGGACAGCCGAACAGACCCAGTACTTC